These T cell receptor beta chains were read from a single sample in a study of shared T cell receptors in the human thymus. Method: immunoSEQ multiplex PCR; TCRdb's copy keeps in-frame clones and lacks some. Among approximately 730,000 clones listed, 80% to 90% were seen once. The same sample was also studied in work on human thymus T cells.

The material sequenced was thymocytes. These receptors were collected from a girl under three years old with a congenital heart defect. Each CDR3 is given with its conserved first and last residue. Each record gives: D gene, clone size, V gene, J gene, CDR3 DNA, CDR3 protein. A D gene is named only where the DNA matches it firmly. The listing skips clone size in some rows; elsewhere it reads once, few, many or a size class.

>NA|NA|TRBV6-5|TRBJ2-7
TGTGCCAGCAGTCCGGGACACCGATCCTACGAGCAGTACTTC
CASSPGHRSYEQYF
>NA|NA|TRBV27|TRBJ2-3
TGTGCCAGCAGTTTGTCGGGATCCGACACAGATACGCAGTATTTT
CASSLSGSDTDTQYF
>TRBD1|few|TRBV10-3|TRBJ1-1
TGTGCCATCAGTGAATCCGGGACAGGGATTCGCAGAGACACTGAAGCTTTCTTT
CAISESGTGIRRDTEAFF
>TRBD1|NA|TRBV5-4|TRBJ1-2
TGTGCCAGCGGAGGTTCCGGGACAGGGGGTGAGGGCTACACCTTC
CASGGSGTGGEGYTF
>NA|NA|TRBV2|TRBJ1-1
TGTGCCAGCAGTGTCCAAACCCCGGGGGTCCGGAACACTGAAGCTTTCTTT
CASSVQTPGVRNTEAFF
>TRBD1|NA|TRBV2|TRBJ1-2
TGTGCCAGCAGTGGCTTGGGAGGACAGGGGTTTGAGGGCTACACCTTC
CASSGLGGQGFEGYTF
>NA|NA|TRBV4-2|TRBJ1-1
TGTGCCAGCAGCCGGAAGGACAGTAAAAACACTGAAGCTTTCTTT
CASSRKDSKNTEAFF
>NA|NA|TRBV4-1|TRBJ2-7
TGCGCCAGCAGCCAAGTGGCAGGGCCAGCCTACGAGCAGTACTTC
CASSQVAGPAYEQYF
>TRBD2|NA|TRBV19|TRBJ2-1
TGTGCCAGTAGACCGGGGGTAGCGGGGGGGTTTTCCTACAATGAGCAGTTCTTC
CASRPGVAGGFSYNEQFF
>NA|NA|TRBV9|TRBJ1-4
TGTGCCAGCAGCGTAGGAGGAGGGGGGGCAAATGAAAAACTGTTTTTT
CASSVGGGGANEKLFF
>NA|NA|TRBV18|TRBJ2-2
TGTGCCAGCTCACCACCTACCCCGGACTCCGGGGAGCTGTTTTTT
CASSPPTPDSGELFF
>NA|NA|TRBV7-9|TRBJ1-5
TGTGCCAGCAGCTTAGGGGCCGGGCCCCAGCATTTT
CASSLGAGPQHF
>NA|NA|TRBV5-4|TRBJ1-1
TGTGCCAGCAGCTTACCCCCGGGGGGCAACCGACCGGAAGCTTTCTTT
CASSLPPGGNRPEAFF
>TRBD1|NA|TRBV10-1|TRBJ1-1
TGCGCCAGCAGTGAGTCCGTTCTGCAAGGACAGGGAAGAAACACTGAAGCTTTCTTT
CASSESVLQGQGRNTEAFF
>TRBD1|few|TRBV5-6|TRBJ1-2
TGTGCCAGCAGCCTGACAGGGGACAGAGGCTACACCTTC
CASSLTGDRGYTF
>TRBD2|NA|TRBV5-8|TRBJ2-7
TGTGCCAGCAGCTTGGACGGGGGGGAACACGAGCAGTACTTC
CASSLDGGEHEQYF
>TRBD2|NA|TRBV4-1|TRBJ2-7
TGCGCCAGCAGCCAATTTTTACCACTAGCGGGGGGTCCCTCCTACGAGCAGTACTTC
CASSQFLPLAGGPSYEQYF
>NA|NA|TRBV11-2|TRBJ2-7
TGTGCCAGCAGCGCACCGAATCACAGGGCCTACGAGCAGTACTTC
CASSAPNHRAYEQYF
>NA|NA|TRBV28|TRBJ2-1
TGTGCCAGCAGTTTAGCGTACAATGAGCAGTTCTTC
CASSLAYNEQFF
>NA|NA|TRBV11-2|TRBJ2-3
TGTGCCAGCAGCTTACTAACAGGAAGCACAGATACGCAGTATTTT
CASSLLTGSTDTQYF
>TRBD1|NA|TRBV10-2|TRBJ1-1
TGCGCCAGCGGTGGACAGGGCGGCCTGAACACTGAAGCTTTCTTT
CASGGQGGLNTEAFF
>TRBD2|NA|TRBV27|TRBJ2-3
TGTGCCAGCAGCCCACTAGCGGGGGAGCCAACCCTCTTCACAGATACGCAGTATTTT
CASSPLAGEPTLFTDTQYF
>NA|NA|TRBV18|TRBJ1-1
TGTGCCAGCTCGCCGAGCGGGACCGAGAACACTGAAGCTTTCTTT
CASSPSGTENTEAFF
>TRBD1|once|TRBV5-1|TRBJ1-1
TGCGCCAGCAGCTTGTCCCCTGACGGGACAGGGGCCACAAACACTGAAGCTTTCTTT
CASSLSPDGTGATNTEAFF
>NA|NA|TRBV19|TRBJ1-4
TGTGCCAGTAGTATTCCCCTTCACAAGACAGGCTCCAATGAAAAACTGTTTTTT
CASSIPLHKTGSNEKLFF
>TRBD1|once|TRBV5-1|TRBJ2-5
TGCGCCAGCAGGGCGACAGGGCGGGAGACCCAGTACTTC
CASRATGRETQYF
>NA|once|TRBV28|TRBJ1-1
TGTGCCAGCAGCTCGACAGCTGGAACTGAAGCTTTCTTT
CASSSTAGTEAFF
>NA|NA|TRBV6-6|TRBJ1-1
TGTGCCAGCAGTTACAAGGAGGCTTTCTTT
CASSYKEAFF
>TRBD1|NA|TRBV6-5|TRBJ1-2
TGTGCCAGCAGTTTTAACAGGGGGCTTAATGGCTACACCTTC
CASSFNRGLNGYTF
>NA|NA|TRBV19|TRBJ1-5
TGTGCCAGTAGTCCAAGGGACGGTGGACAGTTTAGTCAGCCCCAGCATTTT
CASSPRDGGQFSQPQHF
>TRBD2|NA|TRBV5-1|TRBJ2-3
TGCGCCAGCAGCATGCCGGGACTAGCGGGGACAGATACGCAGTATTTT
CASSMPGLAGTDTQYF
>NA|NA|TRBV6-1|TRBJ2-5
TGTGCCAGCGGGGGACACCAAATTTTCAAAGAGACCCAGTACTTC
CASGGHQIFKETQYF
>NA|NA|TRBV19|TRBJ2-4
TGTGCCAGTAGTATTGAGGGACTAGCCAAAAACATTCAGTACTTC
CASSIEGLAKNIQYF
>NA|NA|TRBV7-9|TRBJ1-6
TGTGCCAGCAGCTTAGCGCAGGTGGCTAATTCACCCCTCCACTTT
CASSLAQVANSPLHF
>NA|NA|TRBV2|TRBJ2-1
TGTGCCAGCAGTACAACTGAGCAGTTCTTC
CASSTTEQFF
>NA|NA|TRBV6-1|TRBJ1-2
TGTGCCAGCAGTGAAGTCTCCGCGGGGGGCAATGGCTACACCTTC
CASSEVSAGGNGYTF
>TRBD1|once|TRBV11-3|TRBJ1-6
TGTGCCAGCAGCTTAGATGTTGGGACAGGTGTTTCACCCCTCCACTTT
CASSLDVGTGVSPLHF
>NA|NA|TRBV5-6|TRBJ2-7
TGTGCCAGCAGCCCTGATATCCGGGCGGGGAAGTTAGGTGGGGGCGAGCAGTACTTC
CASSPDIRAGKLGGGEQYF
>NA|NA|TRBV5-1|TRBJ2-3
TGCGCCAGCAGCTACGACAGGAAACCAGATACGCAGTATTTT
CASSYDRKPDTQYF
>NA|NA|TRBV4-1|TRBJ1-2
TGCGCCAGCAGCCAAGTTACCAGGCAGGGCTACACCTTC
CASSQVTRQGYTF
>TRBD1|NA|TRBV19|TRBJ1-1
TGTGCCAGTATGGCCACGGACAGGGAATACACTGAAGCTTTCTTT
CASMATDREYTEAFF
>TRBD1|NA|TRBV6-5|TRBJ1-4
TGTGCCAGCAGTTACGGCTCAGGGACAGAAAACCCACTCGTTTTT
CASSYGSGTENPLVF
>TRBD1|NA|TRBV27|TRBJ2-7
TGTGCCAGCAGTTTTACGACAGGGATAAGGTACGAGCAGTACTTC
CASSFTTGIRYEQYF
>NA|NA|TRBV25-1|TRBJ2-4
TGTGCCAGCAGTGAATCCTCCAAAAACATTCAGTACTTC
CASSESSKNIQYF
>NA|NA|TRBV19|TRBJ1-2
TGTGCCAGTACGGAGGGGGGGGATGGCTACACCTTC
CASTEGGDGYTF
>TRBD1|few|TRBV5-1|TRBJ1-3
TGCGCCAGCAGCCTGGACGGGGACAGAGACTCTGGAAACACCATATATTTT
CASSLDGDRDSGNTIYF
>NA|NA|TRBV2|TRBJ1-5
TGTGCCAGCACTTCCGGGGTAAGCAATCAGCCCCAGCATTTT
CASTSGVSNQPQHF
>NA|NA|TRBV5-1|TRBJ1-2
TGCGCCAGCAGCTTGAGGGGGAATCGATTTGGTAACTATGGCTACACCTTC
CASSLRGNRFGNYGYTF